This record covers a single TCR beta chain. A junction boundary mismatches the germline segment, possibly from a read error. Original methodology: Reference gene primers were amplified, and this amplification served to estimate nucleated cell counts. Here immunoSEQ multiplex PCR was the method, and the copy in TCRdb shows in-frame clones only, minus some. V and J calls and clone size come straight from that table; D and trimming were deduced from the DNA. The data contain approximately 120,000 clones, about 86% of them singletons. The record originates from a study of blood T cell repertoires in COVID-19. In germline, CDR1 is SGHDT, CDR2 YYEEEE. The CDR3 consists of 14 residues.

The receptor was isolated from a woman in her forties or fifties who had recovered from COVID-19. This chain joins TRBV5-6 and TRBJ1-2; no firm D call. The sample taken for sequencing was peripheral blood. The CDR3 loop reads CASRLGSGNYGYTF. CDR3 DNA: TGTGCCAGCAGGTTGGGTTCGGGGAACTATGGCTACACCTTC.